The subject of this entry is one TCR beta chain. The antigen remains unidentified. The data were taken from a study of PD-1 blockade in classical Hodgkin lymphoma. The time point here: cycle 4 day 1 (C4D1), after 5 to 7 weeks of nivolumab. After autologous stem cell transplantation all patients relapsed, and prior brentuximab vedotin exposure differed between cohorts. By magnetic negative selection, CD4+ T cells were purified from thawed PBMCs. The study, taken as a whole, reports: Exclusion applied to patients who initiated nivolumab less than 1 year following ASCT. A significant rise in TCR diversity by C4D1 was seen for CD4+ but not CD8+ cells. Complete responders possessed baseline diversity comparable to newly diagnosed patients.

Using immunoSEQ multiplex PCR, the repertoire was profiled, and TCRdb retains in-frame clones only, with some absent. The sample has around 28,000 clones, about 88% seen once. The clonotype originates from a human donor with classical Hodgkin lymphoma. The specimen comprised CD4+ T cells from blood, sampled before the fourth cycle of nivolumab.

DNA of the CDR3: TGTGCCAGTAGTTCTCTGGACTCGGAGACCCAGTACTTC. Translation: CASSSLDSETQYF. V and J are TRBV19 and TRBJ2-5; perhaps TRBD2 as D (5 bases). Germline CDR1 is LNHDA and CDR2 is SQIVND (reference sequence). CDR3 length: 13 amino acids. The V gene lost 5 bases and the J gene lost 5 bases, with 12 bases spanning the gap.